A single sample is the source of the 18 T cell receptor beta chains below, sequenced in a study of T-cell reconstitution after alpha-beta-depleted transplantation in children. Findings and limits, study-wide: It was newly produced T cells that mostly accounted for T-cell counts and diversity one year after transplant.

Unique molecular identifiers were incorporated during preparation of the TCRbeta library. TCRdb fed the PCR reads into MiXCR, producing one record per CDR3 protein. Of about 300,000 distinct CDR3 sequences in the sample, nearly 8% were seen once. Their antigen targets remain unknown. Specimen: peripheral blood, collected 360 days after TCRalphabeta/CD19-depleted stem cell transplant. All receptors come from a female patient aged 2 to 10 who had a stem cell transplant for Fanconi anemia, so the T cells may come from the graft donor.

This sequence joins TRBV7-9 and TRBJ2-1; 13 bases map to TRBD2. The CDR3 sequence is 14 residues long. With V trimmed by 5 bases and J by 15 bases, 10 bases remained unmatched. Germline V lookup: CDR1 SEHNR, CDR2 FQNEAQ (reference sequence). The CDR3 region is CASSTGTSGIFLFF. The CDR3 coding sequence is TGTGCCAGCAGCACCGGGACTAGCGGGATTTTTCTGTTCTTC. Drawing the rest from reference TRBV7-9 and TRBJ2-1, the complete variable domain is DTGVSQNPRHKITKRGQNVTFRCDPISEHNRLYWYRQTLGQGPEFLTYFQNEAQLEKSRLLSDRFSAERPKGSFSTLEIQRTEQGDSAMYLCASSTGTSGIFLFFGPGTRLTVL.

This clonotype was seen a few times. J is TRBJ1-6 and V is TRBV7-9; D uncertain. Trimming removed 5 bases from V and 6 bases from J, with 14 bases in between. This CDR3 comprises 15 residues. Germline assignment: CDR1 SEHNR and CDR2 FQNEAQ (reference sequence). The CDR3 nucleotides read TGTGCCAGCAGCCCCCCGGCAGCTGGTAATTCACCCCTCCACTTT. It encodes CASSPPAAGNSPLHF.

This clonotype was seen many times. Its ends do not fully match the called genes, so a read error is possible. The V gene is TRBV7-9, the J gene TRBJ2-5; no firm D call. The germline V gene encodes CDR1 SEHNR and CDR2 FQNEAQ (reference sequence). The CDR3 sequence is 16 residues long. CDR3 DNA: TGTGCCAGCAGCTTCCTCTACGGGCAACCTGAAGAGTCCCAGTACTTC. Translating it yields CASSFLYGQPEESQYF.

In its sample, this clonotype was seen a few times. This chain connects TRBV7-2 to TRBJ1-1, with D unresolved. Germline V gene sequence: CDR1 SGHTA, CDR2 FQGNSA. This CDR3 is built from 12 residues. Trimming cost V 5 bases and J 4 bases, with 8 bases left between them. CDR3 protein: CASSPLGTEAFF. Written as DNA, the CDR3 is TGTGCCAGCAGCCCTTTGGGCACTGAAGCTTTCTTT.

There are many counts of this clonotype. Here the CDR3 DNA reads TGTGCCACCAGTGATTTGCTAGGGCCCTCCTACGAGCAGTACTTC. Its protein product is CATSDLLGPSYEQYF. This sequence joins TRBV24-1 and TRBJ2-7; D is unclear. This CDR3 region has 15 residues. Germline V gives CDR1 KGHDR, CDR2 SFDVKD. Between the trimmed V and J ends, which lost 0 bases and 0 bases, there was a span of 8 bases.

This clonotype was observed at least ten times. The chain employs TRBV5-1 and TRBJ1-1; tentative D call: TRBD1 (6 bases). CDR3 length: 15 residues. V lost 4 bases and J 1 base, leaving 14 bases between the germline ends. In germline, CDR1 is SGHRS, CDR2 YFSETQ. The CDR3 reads CASSTQGNRNTEAFF. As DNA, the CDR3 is TGCGCCAGCAGCACTCAGGGGAATCGGAACACTGAAGCTTTCTTT.

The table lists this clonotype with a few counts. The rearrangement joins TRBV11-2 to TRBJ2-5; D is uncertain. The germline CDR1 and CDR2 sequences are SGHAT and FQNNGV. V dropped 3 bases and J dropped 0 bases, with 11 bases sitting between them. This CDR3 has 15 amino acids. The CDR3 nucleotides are TGTGCCAGCAGCTTTAGGGCGGCCTACCAAGAGACCCAGTACTTC. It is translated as CASSFRAAYQETQYF.

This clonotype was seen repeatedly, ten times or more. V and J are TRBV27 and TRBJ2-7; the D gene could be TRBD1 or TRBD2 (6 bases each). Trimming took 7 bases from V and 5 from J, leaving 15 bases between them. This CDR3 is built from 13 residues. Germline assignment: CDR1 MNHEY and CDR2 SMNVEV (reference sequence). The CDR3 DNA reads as TGTGCCAGCAATAAGGGGGGCGGCGACGAGCAGTACTTC. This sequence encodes CASNKGGGDEQYF.

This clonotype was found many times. The CDR3 spells CASSLWSEAEQYF. The CDR3 region has the DNA TGTGCCAGCAGTTTATGGAGTGAGGCAGAGCAGTACTTC. The genes are TRBV27 and TRBJ2-7, with unresolved D. The CDR3 runs 13 residues. CDR1 is MNHEY and CDR2 is SMNVEV in the germline V gene (reference sequence). Trimming left V 1 base short and J 7 bases short, with 11 bases between.

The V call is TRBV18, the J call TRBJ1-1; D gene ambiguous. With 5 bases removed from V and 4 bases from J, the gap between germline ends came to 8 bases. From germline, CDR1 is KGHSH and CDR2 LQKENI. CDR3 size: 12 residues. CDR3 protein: CASSGLGTEAFF. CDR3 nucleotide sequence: TGTGCCAGCTCAGGGCTTGGCACTGAAGCTTTCTTT.

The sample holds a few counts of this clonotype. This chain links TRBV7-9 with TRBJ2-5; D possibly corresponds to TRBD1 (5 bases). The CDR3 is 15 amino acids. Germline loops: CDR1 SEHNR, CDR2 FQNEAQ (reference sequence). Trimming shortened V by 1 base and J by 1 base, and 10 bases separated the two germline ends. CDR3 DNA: TGTGCCAGCAGCTTAGTAAGGGGTGGCCAAGAGACCCAGTACTTC. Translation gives CASSLVRGGQETQYF.

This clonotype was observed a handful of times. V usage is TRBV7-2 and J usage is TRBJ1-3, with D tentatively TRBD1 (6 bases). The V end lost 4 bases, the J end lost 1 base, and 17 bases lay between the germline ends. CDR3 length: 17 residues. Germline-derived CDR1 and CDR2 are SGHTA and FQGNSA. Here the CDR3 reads CASSSGAGLQSGNTIYF. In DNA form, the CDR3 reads TGTGCCAGCAGCTCAGGGGCAGGGCTACAATCTGGAAACACCATATATTTT. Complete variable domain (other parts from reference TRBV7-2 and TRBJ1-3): GAGVSQSPSNKVTEKGKDVELRCDPISGHTALYWYRQSLGQGLEFLIYFQGNSAPDKSGLPSDRFSAERTGGSVSTLTIQRTQQEDSAVYLCASSSGAGLQSGNTIYFGEGSWLTVV.

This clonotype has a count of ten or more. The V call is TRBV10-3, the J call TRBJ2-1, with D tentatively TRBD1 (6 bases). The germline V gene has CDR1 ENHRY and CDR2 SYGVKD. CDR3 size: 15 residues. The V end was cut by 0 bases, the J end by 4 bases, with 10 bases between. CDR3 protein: CAISESRGQYNEQFF. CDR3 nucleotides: TGTGCCATCAGTGAGTCCCGAGGACAGTACAATGAGCAGTTCTTC.

The CDR3 sequence: CATSQSRGLSEYTQYF. The CDR3 DNA follows: TGTGCCACCAGCCAAAGCAGGGGGCTTTCAGAGTATACGCAGTATTTT. The chain employs TRBV24-1 and TRBJ2-3; the match to TRBD1 covers 8 bases. The junction had 15 bases not matched to a gene; V was cut back by 7 bases and J by 7 bases. CDR1 is KGHDR, CDR2 SFDVKD, per germline. This CDR3 is built from 16 residues.

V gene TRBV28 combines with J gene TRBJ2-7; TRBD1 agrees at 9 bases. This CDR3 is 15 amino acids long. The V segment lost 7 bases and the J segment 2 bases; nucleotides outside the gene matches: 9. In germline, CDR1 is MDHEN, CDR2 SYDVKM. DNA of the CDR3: TGTGCCAGCAACTCCCACGGGACAGGGCCCTACGAGCAGTACTTC. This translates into CASNSHGTGPYEQYF.

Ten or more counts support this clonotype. CDR3 amino acids: CSGGERGSGYTF. The DNA of the CDR3 is TGCAGCGGCGGCGAGAGGGGCAGTGGCTACACCTTC. The chain carries TRBV29-1 and TRBJ1-2, with a tentative D call TRBD1 (5 bases). The V end was cut by 7 bases, the J end by 7 bases, with 16 bases between. The CDR3 sequence is 12 residues long. Germline V gene sequence: CDR1 SQVTM, CDR2 ANQGSEA.

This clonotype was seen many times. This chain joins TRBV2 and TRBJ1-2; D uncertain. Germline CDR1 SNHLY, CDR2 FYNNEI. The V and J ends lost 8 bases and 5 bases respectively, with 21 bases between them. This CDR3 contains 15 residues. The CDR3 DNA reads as TGTGCCAGCTCCACGTATGTTTCCCTCAAATATGGCTACACCTTC. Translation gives CASSTYVSLKYGYTF. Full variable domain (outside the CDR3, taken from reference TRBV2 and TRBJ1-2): EPEVTQTPSHQVTQMGQEVILRCVPISNHLYFYWYRQILGQKVEFLVSFYNNEISEKSEIFDDQFSVERPDGSNFTLKIRSTKLEDSAMYFCASSTYVSLKYGYTFGSGTRLTVV.

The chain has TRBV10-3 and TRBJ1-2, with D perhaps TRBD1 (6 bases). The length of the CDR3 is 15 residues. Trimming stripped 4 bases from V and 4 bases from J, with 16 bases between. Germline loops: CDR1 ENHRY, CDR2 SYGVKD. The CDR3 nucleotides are TGTGCCATCAGTGGGGAGGGGGATCGGGCCTATGGCTACACCTTC. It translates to CAISGEGDRAYGYTF.